This T cell receptor (beta chain) originates from a study of cytomegalovirus exposure and HLA in healthy donors. Study information: Caucasian-associated ancestry cluster membership applied to under 85% of around 400 genotyped donors.

The PCR ran on 60 Vbeta and 13 Jbeta primers. Data came from immunoSEQ multiplex PCR; TCRdb stores just in-frame clones and leaves some out. The profile shows roughly 120,000 clones, 60% to 85% of them singletons. This clone was counted between two and nine times. Its target is not known. Study-wide results and limits: Sequencing depth roughly uniform across donors was assumed in presence/absence analyses.

This sequence was found in a man in his fifties or sixties in good health and CMV-seronegative. The sequenced material came from PBMCs.

CDR3 amino acids: CASSLARGYYEQYV. The CDR3 DNA is TGTGCCAGCAGCTTAGCCAGGGGGTACTACGAGCAGTACGTC. The chain is built from TRBV7-8 and TRBJ2-7; 7 bases align to TRBD1. The CDR3 totals 14 residues. Germline V lookup: CDR1 SGHVS, CDR2 FQNEAQ. Germline trimming cut 0 bases from V and 3 bases from J; bases unmatched to any gene: 2.